This T cell receptor beta chain was observed in a study of human T cells and chemical hapten exposure. Study results and caveats: Counts of expanded TCRs (at PT1) showed a positive correlation with patch test score.

Time point given: patch test 3, about 24 weeks after DPC sensitization. Described treatment: therapeutic diphenylcyclopropenone sensitization with weekly scalp DPC. Unfractionated whole blood served as the source for total RNA extraction. Remarks on this clonotype: Its matching antigen is unknown.

For the library, individual cDNA molecules each received unique molecular identifiers. TCRdb redid the calling of the RACE reads with MiXCR, one entry per CDR3 protein. The repertoire holds some 180,000 distinct CDR3 sequences, with around 25% as singletons. Germline V gives CDR1 LNHNV, CDR2 YYDKDF (reference sequence). The germline V and J ends were trimmed by 6 bases and 5 bases, with 14 bases remaining between them. The CDR3 length is 14 residues. The source was whole blood, collected in connection with sensitization to the hapten diphenylcyclopropenone (DPC). This clonotype was obtained from a woman in her 40s with alopecia areata. Some clones in this sample may be carry-over from other donors' samples. The V and J genes are TRBV15 and TRBJ2-1, with D perhaps matching TRBD2 (7 bases). The CDR3 nucleotides are TGTGCCACCAGTCGGGGGGCCTGGGACAATGAGCAGTTCTTC. Its protein is CATSRGAWDNEQFF.